This T cell receptor beta chain was sequenced during a study of T cells in Graves' hyperthyroidism and ophthalmopathy. Amplification of TCR beta CDR3 regions was performed using RNA transcripts as template. The HTBI set primed first-round TCR CDR3 RT-PCR. TCRdb ran MiXCR on the multiplex PCR reads and lists one entry per CDR3 protein. This table holds 350,000 to 400,000 distinct CDR3 sequences, more than 11% found once. Whole-study findings and limits: Blood shared most expanded thyroid clonotypes above 0.001. A 13 V-J signature model discriminated ophthalmopathy versus stable hyperthyroidism.

This clonotype was counted ten times or more. Its antigen remains unknown. This CDR3 is built from 15 residues. CDR1 is WNHNN and CDR2 is SYGVQD in the germline V gene (reference sequence). The trim removed 2 bases at V and 10 bases at J, leaving 8 bases unmatched. Participants, patients aged 18 to 65, had newly diagnosed hyperthyroidism with a duration under 2 months. PBMCs were derived from approximately 10 ml fresh peripheral blood. Sequencing was carried out using blood. The TCR originated in a woman aged 55-69 years with Graves' hyperthyroidism. The chain links TRBV10-1 to TRBJ2-1; 10 nucleotides match TRBD2. CDR3 protein: CASSERLAGAGEQFF. CDR3 DNA sequence: TGCGCCAGCAGTGAGCGACTAGCGGGTGCAGGAGAGCAGTTCTTC.